This T cell receptor beta chain was observed in a study of tissue T cells after allogeneic stem cell transplantation. Sequencing was performed with immunoSEQ multiplex PCR; in TCRdb, only in-frame clones are kept and a portion is missing. This sample has around 7,700 clones, with 36% found just once. Time point: mouse harvest day 14 after allogeneic transplant. Each mouse received 10^7 T-cell-depleted marrow cells plus 10^6 splenic CD5+ T cells by tail vein. Mice had MHC-mismatched B6 into BALB/c GVHD, sampled day 7 or 14. Per germline, CDR1 KGHPV and CDR2 FQNQEV (reference sequence). V lost 5 bases, J lost 1 base, and 7 bases lay in between. This CDR3 is 13 amino acids long. This clone was detected only a few times. The antigen remains unidentified. The genes and germline here are from mouse. The missing CDR3 end, 1 residue past where the read stops, is filled in from the germline J gene. Regarding the study as a whole: The patient cohort was small and clinically heterogeneous, with limited sampling depth. Few T cell clones were shared across patients, but motif clusters showed tissue-specific shared signatures.

Sequencing used skin. The gene calls are TRBV26 and TRBJ2-4, with D possibly TRBD1 on 5 matching bases. The sequence was obtained from a female BALB/c mouse given C57BL/6 T cells with graft-versus-host disease after an allogeneic hematopoietic cell transplant. The sequenced part of the CDR3 DNA is TGTGCCAGCAGTTCGACAGGTCAAAACACCTTGTAC. The encoded protein is CASSSTGQNTLY. The full-length CDR3 reads as CASSSTGQNTLYF.